These T cell receptor beta chains were read from a single sample in a study of blood T cell repertoires in COVID-19. Measured with immunoSEQ multiplex PCR; TCRdb has only the in-frame clones, and not every one. The sample has 300,000 to 350,000 clones, roughly 84% seen once. The sequenced sample was PBMCs or T cells enriched from blood (not recorded which). The receptors derive from a woman in her twenties or thirties who had recovered from COVID-19. The CDR3 runs from the conserved cysteine through the conserved F or W. D genes are given only for firm matches. Clone size is stated in some rows and not others, as once, few, many or a class when expanded.

J gene	D gene	V gene	clone size	CDR3 DNA	CDR3 protein
TRBJ2-1	TRBD1	TRBV12-3/TRBV12-4	NA	TGTGCCAGCACCGACAGGGCCCATGAGCAGTTCTTC	CASTDRAHEQFF
TRBJ1-3	TRBD1	TRBV13	NA	TGTGCCAGCAGCCCACGGGACAGGCTAGGAAACACCATATATTTT	CASSPRDRLGNTIYF
TRBJ1-2	NA	TRBV29-1	NA	TGCAGCGTTGAAACAGGATCCTCCTATGGCTACACCTTC	CSVETGSSYGYTF
TRBJ2-5	TRBD1	TRBV28	NA	TGTGCCAGCAGTACATACCTGACAGGGCTAGGGGAGACCCAGTACTTC	CASSTYLTGLGETQYF
TRBJ1-4	NA	TRBV7-2	NA	TGTGCCAGCAGCCTCGCTACGGTCAATGAAAAACTGTTTTTT	CASSLATVNEKLFF
TRBJ1-3	NA	TRBV7-2	NA	TGTGCCAGCAGCTTAGCTGTTCGACTGAAAGGAAACACCATATATTTT	CASSLAVRLKGNTIYF
TRBJ2-1	TRBD2	TRBV2	NA	TGTGCCAGCAGTGAGTTGGCTAGCGGGGGTTACAATGAGCAGTTCTTC	CASSELASGGYNEQFF
TRBJ2-6	NA	TRBV7-9	once	TGTGCCAGCAGCTTCCGAGGGGACATCCGATCTGGGGCCAACGTCCTGACTTTC	CASSFRGDIRSGANVLTF
TRBJ2-7	TRBD1	TRBV6-5	NA	TGTGCCAGCATTTCGGGACAGGGAAAGGGGTACTTC	CASISGQGKGYF
TRBJ1-5	NA	TRBV29-1	few	TGCAGCGTTCGCCAGGGAGGCGAGCCCCAGCATTTT	CSVRQGGEPQHF
TRBJ1-2	NA	TRBV3-1/TRBV3-2	NA	TGTGCCAGCAGCCAAGTACAGGGAGGGACTAACTATGGCTACACCTTC	CASSQVQGGTNYGYTF
TRBJ1-2	TRBD1	TRBV30	NA	TGTGCCTGGACTGAGACAGGGAATACCTATGGCTACACCTTC	CAWTETGNTYGYTF